What follows are 20 T cell receptor beta chains derived from one specimen sequenced in a study of blood T cells in healthy people across ages. Primed by a sample-barcoded 5' primer and a J-beta primer mix, a second PCR proceeded for roughly 6 to 12 cycles. TCRdb called the 5' RACE reads again in MiXCR, with one record for every CDR3 protein. The table includes under 1,000,000 distinct CDR3 sequences, around 36% detected once. Specimen: blood. These receptors originate from a man younger than 35 in good health.

The chain recombines TRBV2 with TRBJ1-6; D is perhaps TRBD1 (5 bases). Germline lookup yields CDR1 SNHLY and CDR2 FYNNEI. CDR3 length equals 15 residues. Trimming took 4 bases from V and 0 from J, leaving 7 bases between them. CDR3 loop: CASSVGDSYNSPLHF. CDR3 DNA sequence: TGTGCCAGCAGTGTGGGGGACTCCTATAATTCACCCCTCCACTTT.

This clonotype showed up just a few times. The rearrangement links TRBV12-3 or TRBV12-4 to TRBJ1-2; D possibly corresponds to TRBD1 (5 bases). The CDR3 loop spans 16 amino acids. With 6 bases removed from V and 0 bases from J, the gap between germline ends came to 17 bases. CDR3 sequence reads: CASSPGTILANYGYTF. In DNA, the CDR3 is TGTGCCAGCAGCCCCGGGACGATCCTCGCTAACTATGGCTACACCTTC.

This clonotype was seen a handful of times. V and J are TRBV9 and TRBJ2-1, with TRBD2 matching 7 bases. The length of the CDR3 is 15 residues. Germline lookup yields CDR1 SGDLS and CDR2 YYNGEE. V shed 4 bases, J shed 10 bases, and the junction held 14 bases outside the gene matches. The CDR3 DNA follows: TGTGCCAGCAGCCCCCGACAGCGGGGTTACGGAGAGCAGTTCTTC. It translates to CASSPRQRGYGEQFF.

The chain recombines TRBV5-1 with TRBJ1-2; 7 bases are a match to TRBD1. With 0 bases clipped from V and 6 bases from J, the junction kept 5 bases outside the gene matches. This CDR3 region has 14 residues. Per germline, CDR1 SGHRS and CDR2 YFSETQ. The CDR3 loop is CASSLGDRLNGYTF. The DNA of the CDR3 is TGCGCCAGCAGCTTGGGGGACAGATTAAATGGCTACACCTTC.

This clonotype has a handful of counts. CDR3 DNA: TGTGCCAGCAGCGACGCGGGACAGTCATTAGGGCAAGCTTTCTTT. Translation gives CASSDAGQSLGQAFF. The chain employs TRBV9 and TRBJ1-1; 7 nucleotides match TRBD1. V shed 3 bases and J 9 bases; nucleotides not matched to a gene: 14. Germline assignment: CDR1 SGDLS and CDR2 YYNGEE. CDR3 size: 15 residues.

The table lists this clonotype with many counts. The V call is TRBV5-1, the J call TRBJ2-3; no firm D call. The CDR3 length is 15 residues. In germline, CDR1 is SGHRS, CDR2 YFSETQ. V lost 9 bases, J lost 0 bases, and 17 bases lay in between. For the CDR3, the DNA is TGCGCCACCCAACGTCGACCTCTTAGCACAGATACGCAGTATTTT. This gives the protein CATQRRPLSTDTQYF.

This clonotype was detected only a few times. The V gene is TRBV4-1, the J gene TRBJ2-1, with 9 bases matching TRBD2. This CDR3 region has 19 residues. V was clipped by 0 bases and J by 3 bases; unmatched bases: 12. CDR1 and CDR2 from the germline V gene are MGHRA and YSYEKL. The CDR3 reads CASSQEKAVSGGFYNEQFF. CDR3 coding DNA: TGCGCCAGCAGCCAAGAGAAGGCCGTGAGCGGGGGGTTCTACAATGAGCAGTTCTTC.

Details on this clonotype: Just one base apart from a much larger clone, this may be a read error. J is TRBJ2-7 and V is TRBV7-9, with D possibly matching TRBD2 (5 bases). Trimming stripped 5 bases from V and 3 bases from J, with 11 bases between. Per the germline V gene, CDR1 is SEHNR and CDR2 is FQNEAQ (reference sequence). This CDR3 is built from 13 residues. The CDR3 reads CASSVEAGYEQYF. DNA of the CDR3: TGTGCCAGCAGCGTAGAGGCGGGCTACGAGCAGTACTTC.

V and J are TRBV10-3 and TRBJ2-7; D may correspond to TRBD1 or TRBD2 (6 bases each). In germline, CDR1 is ENHRY, CDR2 SYGVKD. The CDR3 contains 13 residues. Trimming pared 2 bases from V and 4 bases from J, leaving 9 bases between. CDR3 bases: TGTGCCATCAGTGAGACAGGGAGGTACGAGCAGTACTTC. Translating it yields CAISETGRYEQYF.

This clonotype was seen many times. The gene calls are TRBV20-1 and TRBJ2-7; D is ambiguous. The CDR3 has 12 amino acids. V was shortened by 7 bases and J by 2 bases, with 12 bases between the two germline ends. In germline, CDR1 is DFQATT, CDR2 SNEGSKA (reference sequence). CDR3 in DNA: TGCAGTGTACTGGGTCGAACCTACGAGCAGTACTTC. Amino acids: CSVLGRTYEQYF.

CDR3 residues: CASSLGQGSNYGYTF. DNA for the CDR3: TGTGCCAGCAGTTTAGGACAGGGGTCTAACTATGGCTACACCTTC. The gene calls are TRBV12-3 or TRBV12-4 and TRBJ1-2, with 8 bases identical to TRBD1. The CDR3 has 15 amino acids. The V gene end was trimmed by 1 base and the J gene end by 0 bases; junction bases not matched to a gene: 1.

The table lists this clonotype with a few counts. V usage is TRBV5-1 and J usage is TRBJ1-4; D gene unclear. The V and J ends lost 5 bases and 2 bases respectively, with 10 bases between them. Germline V gene data show CDR1 as SGHRS and CDR2 as YFSETQ. This CDR3 spans 14 amino acids. The CDR3 region has the DNA TGCGCCAGCAGATCAAGCGGCACTAATGAAAAACTGTTTTTT. Translation gives CASRSSGTNEKLFF.

This clonotype was detected a few times. The chain combines TRBV14 with TRBJ2-1; weak D call: TRBD2 (5 bases). The CDR3 length is 17 residues. V was cut by 3 bases and J by 0 bases, with 15 bases left in between. Germline loops: CDR1 SGHDN, CDR2 FVKESK. CDR3 amino acids: CASSHSGFFSSYNEQFF. The DNA of the CDR3 is TGTGCCAGCAGCCACTCGGGGTTCTTTAGCTCCTACAATGAGCAGTTCTTC. Complete variable domain (other parts from reference TRBV14 and TRBJ2-1): EAGVTQFPSHSVIEKGQTVTLRCDPISGHDNLYWYRRVMGKEIKFLLHFVKESKQDESGMPNNRFLAERTGGTYSTLKVQPAELEDSGVYFCASSHSGFFSSYNEQFFGPGTRLTVL.

This clonotype was seen at least ten times. The CDR3: CASSLGQFLFQETQYF. CDR3 coding DNA: TGTGCCAGCAGCTTGGGACAGTTCTTATTTCAAGAGACCCAGTACTTC. V gene TRBV5-5 combines with J gene TRBJ2-5, with D possibly being TRBD1 (5 bases). Trimming cost V 0 bases and J 2 bases, with 14 bases left between them. There are 16 residues in the CDR3. From germline, CDR1 is SGHKS and CDR2 YYEKEE (reference sequence).

The rearrangement uses TRBV6-5 and TRBJ1-1; 8 bases agree with TRBD1. Germline values: CDR1 MNHEY, CDR2 SVGAGI. CDR3 length equals 14 residues. The ends lost 11 bases at V and 4 bases at J; junction bases unmatched: 12. The CDR3 nucleotides are TGTGCCTCCAGACGTGGACAGGGCGGCACTGAAGCTTTCTTT. Encoded protein: CASRRGQGGTEAFF.

The chain recombines TRBV7-2 with TRBJ1-4, with D unclear. Germline V gives CDR1 SGHTA, CDR2 FQGNSA. The CDR3 is made up of 15 amino acids. Trimming removed 1 base at V and 3 bases at J, with 9 bases between. The CDR3 sequence: CASSLERAANEKLFF. CDR3 DNA sequence: TGTGCCAGCAGCTTAGAAAGGGCGGCTAATGAAAAACTGTTTTTT.

This clonotype was detected a few times. The rearrangement joins TRBV28 to TRBJ1-1, with 10 bases matching TRBD1. The germline CDR1 and CDR2 sequences are MDHEN and SYDVKM. The V and J ends lost 8 bases and 6 bases, in that order; junction bases with no gene match: 12. The CDR3 is 15 residues long. The CDR3 bases are TGTGCCAGCTTAGAACGACAGGGGGCTTTCTCTGAAGCTTTCTTT. It is translated as CASLERQGAFSEAFF.

V and J are TRBV10-3 and TRBJ2-7; no clear D. The V and J ends lost 6 bases and 1 base respectively, with 13 bases between them. Germline CDR1 and CDR2: ENHRY and SYGVKD. The CDR3 is made up of 14 amino acids. The CDR3 protein is CAISSSGDSYEQYF. Written as DNA, the CDR3 is TGTGCCATCAGCTCTTCAGGCGATTCCTACGAGCAGTACTTC.

The V call is TRBV6-5, the J call TRBJ1-1, with D perhaps matching TRBD1 (5 bases). Germline V gene lookup returns CDR1 MNHEY and CDR2 SVGAGI. The length of the CDR3 is 15 residues. Trimming removed 0 bases at V and 1 base at J, with 9 bases between. The chain's CDR3 is CASSYSRGGNTEAFF. CDR3 DNA: TGTGCCAGCAGTTACTCCCGGGGGGGGAACACTGAAGCTTTCTTT.

This clonotype appeared many times. V is TRBV20-1 and J is TRBJ2-1; D not certain. The CDR3 is made up of 11 amino acids. Germline V gene sequence: CDR1 DFQATT, CDR2 SNEGSKA (reference sequence). V lost 3 bases, J lost 6 bases, and 6 bases lay in between. The CDR3: CSARGFNEQFF. The CDR3, as DNA: TGCAGTGCTAGGGGGTTCAATGAGCAGTTCTTC.